This passage covers 20 T cell receptor beta chains from one sample sequenced in a study of blood T cell repertoires in COVID-19 (dated by TCRdb to between 2020 and 2021). Library generation was performed with the immunoSEQ multiplex PCR assay. TCRdb provides this immuneACCESS table in a form limited to in-frame rearrangements. Some clones are lacking; in checked studies, under half of them reflect an unresolved V gene, and why the rest are absent is not known. The sample table holds approximately 300,000 clones, of which around nine tenths were seen once. Under 6.5% of the sample is taken by the ten largest. Sequenced: PBMCs or T cells enriched from blood (not recorded which). These receptors were obtained from a woman aged 25 to 39 who had recovered from COVID-19.

The chain recombines TRBV6-5 with TRBJ1-3; 7 nucleotides match TRBD1. V lost 2 bases and J lost 4; bases outside the gene matches: 5. The CDR3 sequence is 15 residues long. Per the germline V gene, CDR1 is MNHEY and CDR2 is SVGAGI. CDR3 region: CASSYATGFGNTIYF. The CDR3, as DNA: TGTGCCAGCAGTTACGCGACAGGGTTCGGAAACACCATATATTTT.

This sequence joins TRBV6-5 and TRBJ1-1; D is unclear. The CDR3 is 14 amino acids. V was clipped by 4 bases and J by 0 bases, with 9 bases between them. Germline lookup yields CDR1 MNHEY and CDR2 SVGAGI. CDR3 nucleotides: TGTGCCAGCAGTTTAGCACTAATGAACACTGAAGCTTTCTTT. Residues: CASSLALMNTEAFF.

This chain links TRBV2 with TRBJ2-7; D gene unclear. V lost 4 bases and J 7 bases, leaving 11 bases between the germline ends. Per the germline V gene, CDR1 is SNHLY and CDR2 is FYNNEI. CDR3 length equals 12 residues. CDR3 sequence reads: CASSGLRLEQYF. The CDR3 DNA reads TGTGCCAGCAGTGGACTGCGCCTGGAGCAGTACTTC. The variable domain in full, completed from reference TRBV2 and TRBJ2-7, reads EPEVTQTPSHQVTQMGQEVILRCVPISNHLYFYWYRQILGQKVEFLVSFYNNEISEKSEIFDDQFSVERPDGSNFTLKIRSTKLEDSAMYFCASSGLRLEQYFGPGTRLTVT.

The table lists this clone with a few counts. J is TRBJ1-4 and V is TRBV20-1; D unclear. CDR3 length equals 13 residues. The germline V gene encodes CDR1 DFQATT and CDR2 SNEGSKA (reference sequence). The germline V and J ends were trimmed by 3 bases and 8 bases, with 13 bases remaining between them. The chain's CDR3 is CSASARRGEKLFF. Written as DNA, the CDR3 is TGCAGTGCTAGTGCCAGGCGTGGCGAAAAACTGTTTTTT.

The chain links TRBV24-1 to TRBJ2-5, with 10 bases identical to TRBD2. In germline, CDR1 is KGHDR, CDR2 SFDVKD. The CDR3 has 15 amino acids. V lost 3 bases, J lost 2 bases, and 2 bases stayed unmatched. For the CDR3, the DNA is TGTGCCACCAGTGATCAGCGGGGGGGTCAAGAGACCCAGTACTTC. It is translated as CATSDQRGGQETQYF.

The CDR3 DNA is TGTGCCATCGGTGGGACTAGCGGGGGGAACTCTGGGGCCAACGTCCTGACTTTC. It yields the protein CAIGGTSGGNSGANVLTF. The chain carries TRBV10-3 and TRBJ2-6; TRBD2 matches 15 bases. CDR1 is ENHRY and CDR2 is SYGVKD in the germline V gene. This CDR3 spans 18 amino acids. V shed 8 bases, J shed 0 bases, and the junction held 5 bases outside the gene matches.

The chain recombines TRBV5-8 with TRBJ2-5; TRBD1 matches at 10 bases. The V segment lost 4 bases and the J segment 10 bases; nucleotides outside the gene matches: 10. The CDR3 is 14 residues long. From germline, CDR1 is SGHTS and CDR2 YDEGEE. The CDR3 sequence: CASSRRSTGGDQYF. The CDR3 bases are TGTGCCAGCAGCCGCCGTTCGACAGGGGGCGACCAGTACTTC. Full variable domain (missing parts from reference TRBV5-8 and TRBJ2-5): EAGVTQSPTHLIKTRGQQATLRCSPISGHTSVYWYQQALGLGLQFLLWYDEGEERNRGNFPPRFSGRQFPNYSSELNVNALELEDSALYLCASSRRSTGGDQYFGPGTRLLVL.

The chain recombines TRBV18 with TRBJ1-3; D possibly corresponds to TRBD1 (5 bases). Trimming took off 5 bases at V and 1 base at J, with 6 bases between the two ends. Germline-derived CDR1 and CDR2 are KGHSH and LQKENI. The length of the CDR3 is 13 residues. CDR3 in amino acids: CASSDSSGNTIYF. DNA of the CDR3: TGTGCCAGCTCAGACAGTTCTGGAAACACCATATATTTT.

The table lists this clone with a count of one. The chain combines TRBV5-6 with TRBJ1-5; D is ambiguous. The CDR3 length is 12 residues. Trimming took 4 bases from V and 9 from J, leaving 11 bases between them. CDR1 and CDR2 from the germline V gene are SGHDT and YYEEEE. The DNA of the CDR3 is TGTGCCAGCAGCGTCGGAAGCGGGCCCCAGCATTTT. Its protein product is CASSVGSGPQHF.

The CDR3 region is CASSLGQGAMESPLHF. DNA of the CDR3: TGTGCCAGCAGCTTGGGACAGGGGGCAATGGAATCACCCCTCCACTTT. The chain is built from TRBV5-4 and TRBJ1-6; TRBD1 agrees at 10 bases. Losses at the gene ends were 0 bases for V and 10 bases for J; bases not matched to a gene: 7. This CDR3 is built from 16 residues. Germline V CDR1 and CDR2: SGHNT, YYREEE (reference sequence). The entire variable domain, with the rest obtained from reference TRBV5-4 and TRBJ1-6, is as follows: ETGVTQSPTHLIKTRGQQVTLRCSSQSGHNTVSWYQQALGQGPQFIFQYYREEENGRGNFPPRFSGLQFPNYSSELNVNALELDDSALYLCASSLGQGAMESPLHFGNGTRLTVT.

The chain is built from TRBV19 and TRBJ2-7; unclear D gene. The CDR3 is 14 residues long. V dropped 1 base and J dropped 2 bases, with 9 bases sitting between them. The V gene's germline CDR1 is LNHDA and CDR2 SQIVND (reference sequence). The DNA for the CDR3 is TGTGCCAGTAGTATAGGCCAGATCACCTACGAGCAGTACTTC. Amino acid sequence: CASSIGQITYEQYF.

CDR3 residues: CAWSVRQRTNSPLHF. The CDR3 DNA is TGTGCCTGGAGTGTACGACAGCGAACTAATTCACCCCTCCACTTT. V is TRBV30 and J is TRBJ1-6; perhaps TRBD1 as D (5 bases). Looked up from germline, CDR1 is GTSNPN and CDR2 is SVGIG (reference sequence). The CDR3 sequence is 15 residues long. V lost 0 bases, J lost 6 bases, and 12 bases lay in between.

On this clone itself: The sample holds other DNA sequences that translate to the same CDR3. This chain connects TRBV6-5 to TRBJ2-3, with 8 positions matching TRBD1. The length of the CDR3 is 14 residues. Germline trimming cut 2 bases from V and 3 bases from J; bases unmatched to any gene: 1. Germline CDR1 and CDR2: MNHEY and SVGAGI. The CDR3 sequence is CASSYGQGTDTQYF. Here the CDR3 DNA reads TGTGCCAGCAGTTACGGACAGGGAACAGATACGCAGTATTTT.

J is TRBJ2-3 and V is TRBV7-9; TRBD2 is a possible D gene (5 bases). Germline values: CDR1 SEHNR, CDR2 FQNEAQ (reference sequence). The CDR3 consists of 16 residues. Trimming removed 4 bases at V and 1 base at J, with 15 bases between. CDR3 in DNA: TGTGCCAGCAGCTCCCTCAGCGGAATACGCACAGATACGCAGTATTTT. Amino acids: CASSSLSGIRTDTQYF.

In regard to this clone: Other DNA sequences in this specimen translate into the identical CDR3. This sequence joins TRBV19 and TRBJ1-5; 11 bases are a match to TRBD1. Germline-derived CDR1 and CDR2 are LNHDA and SQIVND (reference sequence). The V gene end was trimmed by 6 bases and the J gene end by 4 bases; junction bases not matched to a gene: 5. The CDR3 consists of 15 residues. The CDR3: CASSPGTGGNQPQHF. CDR3 DNA: TGTGCCAGTAGCCCCGGGACAGGGGGGAATCAGCCCCAGCATTTT.

On this clone itself: This sample includes further DNA sequences coding for the same CDR3. J is TRBJ1-2 and V is TRBV30; tentative D call: TRBD1 (6 bases). The CDR3 extends over 11 amino acids. Trimming pared 3 bases from V and 8 bases from J, leaving 10 bases between. Germline-derived CDR1 and CDR2 are GTSNPN and SVGIG (reference sequence). The CDR3 DNA sequence: TGTGCCTGGAGCCTAGGGGGAGGCTACACCTTC. Encoded protein: CAWSLGGGYTF.

The rearrangement links TRBV10-3 to TRBJ1-1; weak D call: TRBD1 (6 bases). The V end lost 8 bases, the J end lost 2 bases, and 12 bases lay between the germline ends. Germline CDR1 ENHRY, CDR2 SYGVKD. The CDR3 loop spans 13 amino acids. The CDR3 reads CAIQGTPNTEAFF. CDR3 bases: TGTGCCATCCAAGGGACACCAAACACTGAAGCTTTCTTT.

This chain connects TRBV5-5 to TRBJ2-3, with D perhaps matching TRBD2 (6 bases). Between the trimmed V and J ends, which lost 10 bases and 1 base, there was a span of 16 bases. CDR3 size: 14 residues. Germline V gene lookup returns CDR1 SGHKS and CDR2 YYEKEE (reference sequence). CDR3 residues: CAGSGPLGTDTQYF. CDR3 bases: TGTGCCGGGAGCGGGCCCCTTGGCACAGATACGCAGTATTTT.

On this clone itself: A read error is possible here, since a much larger clone lies one base away. This chain joins TRBV5-6 and TRBJ2-7; 10 bases line up with TRBD1. Unmatched junction bases numbered 0, after V lost 3 bases and J lost 3 bases. CDR1 SGHDT and CDR2 YYEEEE come from the germline V gene. The CDR3 is made up of 13 amino acids. This CDR3 is CASSWTGGYEQYF. The CDR3 DNA follows: TGTGCCAGCAGCTGGACAGGGGGCTACGAGCAGTACTTC.

The chain carries TRBV6-5 and TRBJ1-3; a possible D gene is TRBD1 (5 bases). The CDR3 sequence is 15 residues long. CDR1 is MNHEY, CDR2 SVGAGI, per germline. The ends were cut back, 0 bases at V and 4 bases at J, with 10 bases in the middle. The CDR3 is CASSYSQGFGNTIYF. CDR3 nucleotide sequence: TGTGCCAGCAGTTACTCCCAGGGATTCGGAAACACCATATATTTT.